The clone carrying this T cell receptor beta chain was seen a few times. The data are from a study of T-cell reconstitution after alpha-beta-depleted transplantation in children. This CDR3 has 16 residues. The germline V and J ends were trimmed by 2 bases and 0 bases, with 12 bases remaining between them. CDR1 and CDR2 (germline): KGHDR, SFDVKD. Unique molecular identifiers were used in preparing the TCRbeta library. TCRdb recomputed calls from the PCR reads with MiXCR, one row per CDR3 protein. The sample contains about 500,000 distinct CDR3 sequences, 32% of which appear only once. The receptor's source is a human donor who donated a stem cell graft to a child with aplastic anemia. The V and J genes are TRBV24-1 and TRBJ2-5, with D possibly matching TRBD1 (6 bases). The source was PBMCs from the stem cell graft donor, collected from the stem cell graft. The CDR3 nucleotides read TGTGCCACCAGTGATTCCCGACAGGCGTACCAAGAGACCCAGTACTTC. Its translation: CATSDSRQAYQETQYF.